This T cell receptor beta chain was retrieved from a study of blood T cells in healthy people across ages. General study findings and limits: Percentage of naive T cells showed a strong correlation with TCR beta diversity.

With regard to this clonotype: The antigen is not known.

With a J-beta primer mix and a sample-barcoded 5' primer, a second PCR ran about 7 to 11 cycles. TCRdb itself ran the 5' RACE reads through MiXCR, one entry per CDR3 protein. The sample holds approximately 810,000 distinct CDR3 sequences, 29% seen once. With 2 bases clipped from V and 2 bases from J, the junction kept 7 bases outside the gene matches. Germline V lookup: CDR1 DFQATT, CDR2 SNEGSKA (reference sequence). The length of the CDR3 is 15 residues. The source material was blood. The receptor was isolated from a woman of 80 years or more in good health. The V call is TRBV20-1, the J call TRBJ2-5; 8 bases fit TRBD2. In DNA, the CDR3 is TGCAGTGCTAGAAAGCCGCGGGGGGTACAAGAGACCCAGTACTTC. This gives the protein CSARKPRGVQETQYF.